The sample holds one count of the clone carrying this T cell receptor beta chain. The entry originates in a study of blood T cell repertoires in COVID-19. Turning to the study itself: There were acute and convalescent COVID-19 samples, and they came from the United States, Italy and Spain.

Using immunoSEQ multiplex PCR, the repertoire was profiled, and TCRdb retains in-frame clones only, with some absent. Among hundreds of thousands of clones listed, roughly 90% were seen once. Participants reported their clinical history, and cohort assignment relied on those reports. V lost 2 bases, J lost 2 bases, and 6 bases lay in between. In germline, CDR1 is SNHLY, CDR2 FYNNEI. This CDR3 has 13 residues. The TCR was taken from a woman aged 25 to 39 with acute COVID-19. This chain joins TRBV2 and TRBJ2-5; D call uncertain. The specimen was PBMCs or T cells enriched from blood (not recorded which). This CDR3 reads CASSENRQETQYF. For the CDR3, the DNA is TGTGCCAGCAGTGAAAACCGGCAAGAGACCCAGTACTTC.